Shown below are 16 T cell receptor beta chains from a single sample sequenced in a study of T-cell reconstitution after alpha-beta-depleted transplantation in children. Construction of the TCRbeta library involved unique molecular identifiers. TCRdb reanalysed the PCR reads using MiXCR and keeps one entry per CDR3 protein. The sample lists 400,000 to 500,000 distinct CDR3 sequences; about 11% were seen once. The source material was PBMCs from the stem cell graft donor, sampled from the stem cell graft. These receptors originate from a human donor who donated a stem cell graft to a child with acute myeloid leukemia.

This clonotype was recorded many times. The rearrangement joins TRBV29-1 to TRBJ2-7, with no clear D. V gave up 5 bases and J gave up 9 bases, with 14 bases separating them. In germline, CDR1 is SQVTM, CDR2 ANQGSEA. The CDR3 is made up of 11 amino acids. For the CDR3, the DNA is TGCAGCGTTTTTGGCGAGTTCGGGCAGTACTTC. Translation gives CSVFGEFGQYF.

The chain has TRBV18 and TRBJ2-1; D remains unclear. Trimming took 3 bases from V and 5 from J, leaving 8 bases between them. The germline V gene has CDR1 KGHSH and CDR2 LQKENI. The CDR3 runs to 13 residues. The CDR3 bases are TGTGCCAGCTCACCGGCGCCAAACAATGAGCAGTTCTTC. This sequence encodes CASSPAPNNEQFF.

This chain links TRBV20-1 with TRBJ1-1; the match to TRBD1 covers 7 bases. Germline V lookup: CDR1 DFQATT, CDR2 SNEGSKA (reference sequence). Trimming removed 3 bases from V and 0 bases from J; junction bases left unmatched: 16. This CDR3 is built from 18 residues. DNA of the CDR3: TGCAGTGCTAGGCCGATCGACAGGGTTGGCGGAATGAACACTGAAGCTTTCTTT. It yields the protein CSARPIDRVGGMNTEAFF.

V usage is TRBV20-1 and J usage is TRBJ2-1; D might be TRBD2 (5 bases). Germline-derived CDR1 and CDR2 are DFQATT and SNEGSKA (reference sequence). Deletions cut 0 bases from V and 0 bases from J, with 15 bases between. The CDR3 contains 17 residues. The DNA for the CDR3 is TGCAGTGCTAGAGATTACCAAGCGGTCAGCTCCTACAATGAGCAGTTCTTC. Protein: CSARDYQAVSSYNEQFF.

The chain has TRBV7-8 and TRBJ2-1, with D unclear. V was shortened by 2 bases and J by 9 bases, with 17 bases between the two germline ends. The V gene's germline CDR1 is SGHVS and CDR2 FQNEAQ. The CDR3 covers 15 residues. CDR3: CASSLHGPGGSEQFF. The CDR3 DNA reads as TGTGCCAGCAGCTTACACGGCCCGGGCGGCAGTGAGCAGTTCTTC.

This clonotype was counted a few times. This rearrangement joins TRBV21-1 to TRBJ2-7; the D call TRBD1 from the table was never checked on the DNA. TRBV21-1 is a pseudogene. The CDR3 consists of 15 residues. CDR3 amino acids: CASSSSHGGGYEQYF. As DNA, the CDR3 is TGTGCCAGCAGCTCCTCCCACGGAGGGGGCTACGAGCAGTACTTC.

This clonotype occurred a few times. V gene TRBV29-1 combines with J gene TRBJ2-1, with TRBD2 identical over 12 bases. There are 17 residues in the CDR3. The V gene end was trimmed by 4 bases and the J gene end by 4 bases; junction bases not matched to a gene: 11. The germline V gene has CDR1 SQVTM and CDR2 ANQGSEA. DNA for the CDR3: TGCAGCGTTGTCCTAGCGGGGGGGCCATTCCTTTACAATGAGCAGTTCTTC. Encoded protein: CSVVLAGGPFLYNEQFF.

V is TRBV2 and J is TRBJ2-1, with D uncertain. V was pared by 8 bases and J by 9 bases, with 8 bases between. Looked up from germline, CDR1 is SNHLY and CDR2 is FYNNEI. This CDR3 comprises 10 residues. The CDR3 nucleotides read TGTGCCAGCTTTGTGGGTGAGCAGTTCTTC. Its protein product is CASFVGEQFF.

This clonotype has just a few counts. The chain couples TRBV20-1 to TRBJ2-1; D assignment may be TRBD1 or TRBD2 (5 bases each). V gave up 0 bases and J gave up 7 bases, with 19 bases separating them. The germline CDR1 and CDR2 sequences are DFQATT and SNEGSKA (reference sequence). The CDR3 covers 16 residues. CDR3 residues: CSARDPKKGTGNEQFF. The CDR3 bases are TGCAGTGCTAGAGATCCGAAAAAGGGGACGGGTAATGAGCAGTTCTTC.

This clonotype turned up a few times. The genes are TRBV12-3 or TRBV12-4 and TRBJ2-1, with TRBD2 identical over 13 bases. The CDR3 contains 18 residues. J gave up 3 bases and V 5 bases, and 10 bases lay outside the gene matches. CDR3 coding DNA: TGTGCCAGCAGTCCAGAACTCCGACTAGCGGGGGGCTACAATGAGCAGTTCTTC. Protein: CASSPELRLAGGYNEQFF.

The J gene is TRBJ2-3, the V gene TRBV7-2; D gene unclear. The CDR3 runs 15 residues. Germline-derived CDR1 and CDR2 are SGHTA and FQGNSA. Trimming cost V 3 bases and J 4 bases, with 14 bases left between them. Here the CDR3 DNA reads TGTGCCAGCAGCTTGACTCTCTCCGGCGCAGATACGCAGTATTTT. Protein sequence: CASSLTLSGADTQYF.

This clonotype appeared a few times. V and J are TRBV29-1 and TRBJ2-1; 11 bases line up with TRBD1. V lost 4 bases and J lost 0; bases outside the gene matches: 17. Germline V CDR1 and CDR2: SQVTM, ANQGSEA. This CDR3 has 20 residues. The CDR3 nucleotides are TGCAGCGTTGCCACGCGGTCTCGGGACAGGGGGACCCGCTCCTACAATGAGCAGTTCTTC. This sequence encodes CSVATRSRDRGTRSYNEQFF.

There are many counts of this clonotype. This sequence joins TRBV5-1 and TRBJ2-2; D unclear. Trimming left V 5 bases short and J 1 base short, with 9 bases between. The germline gives CDR1 SGHRS, CDR2 YFSETQ. The CDR3 is 14 amino acids. This CDR3 is CASSAPGNTGELFF. The DNA for the CDR3 is TGCGCCAGCAGTGCTCCCGGGAACACCGGGGAGCTGTTTTTT.

This clonotype has a handful of counts. The CDR3 DNA follows: TGTGCCACATCGTTGGGGGACACTGAAGCTTTCTTT. Its protein product is CATSLGDTEAFF. The chain uses TRBV3-1 and TRBJ1-1, with TRBD1 as a possible D gene (5 bases). In germline, CDR1 is LGHDT, CDR2 YNNKEL (reference sequence). V was shortened by 10 bases and J by 3 bases, with 12 bases between the two germline ends. The length of the CDR3 is 12 residues.

The chain has TRBV15 and TRBJ1-4; tentatively, D is TRBD1 (5 bases). The CDR3 contains 14 residues. Trimming left V 5 bases short and J 9 bases short, with 16 bases between. Per germline, CDR1 LNHNV and CDR2 YYDKDF (reference sequence). DNA of the CDR3: TGTGCCACCAGCCTTGAGAAGAAGGGGCAAAAACTGTTTTTT. Amino acids: CATSLEKKGQKLFF.

This clonotype has ten or more counts. This rearrangement joins TRBV20-1 to TRBJ2-1; TRBD2 matches 14 bases. The CDR3 consists of 14 residues. Germline V gene sequence: CDR1 DFQATT, CDR2 SNEGSKA (reference sequence). The V gene end was trimmed by 6 bases and the J gene end by 8 bases; junction bases not matched to a gene: 6. This chain's CDR3 is CSAPGLAGVYEQFF. The CDR3 DNA follows: TGCAGTGCACCGGGACTAGCGGGAGTCTATGAGCAGTTCTTC.